One and the same sample provided the 29 T cell receptor beta chains below, sequenced in a study of blood T cells in healthy people across ages. A second PCR, run for about 7 to 11 cycles, used a sample-barcoded 5' primer plus a J-beta primer mix. Using its own MiXCR run on the 5' RACE reads, TCRdb lists one record per CDR3 protein. The data contain around 1,500,000 distinct CDR3 sequences, roughly 40% of them singletons. The sequenced sample was blood. These receptors all come from a woman in her late teens or twenties in good health.

The J gene is TRBJ2-4, the V gene TRBV20-1; TRBD1 matches 9 bases. The J call may be incorrect, as the DNA end agrees better with TRBJ2-5. CDR3 length: 13 residues. Germline CDR1 is DFQATT and CDR2 is SNEGSKA (reference sequence). The CDR3 DNA follows: TGCAGTGCTGGAGGGACAGGGCTGGAGACCCAGTACTTC. The encoded protein is CSAGGTGLETQYF.

This clonotype was found a few times. This chain joins TRBV27 and TRBJ2-7, with TRBD2 matching over 8 bases. After removal of 6 bases from V and 5 bases from J, the junction contained 9 bases not matched to a gene. Germline CDR1 reads MNHEY; CDR2 reads SMNVEV (reference sequence). CDR3 length equals 14 residues. DNA of the CDR3: TGTGCCAGCAGGAGAAGCGGGAGTAAAAACGAGCAGTACTTC. This codes for CASRRSGSKNEQYF.

The rearrangement joins TRBV7-9 to TRBJ1-2, with D uncertain. Trimming took off 3 bases at V and 4 bases at J, with 15 bases between the two ends. CDR3 length: 15 amino acids. Germline V gene lookup returns CDR1 SEHNR and CDR2 FQNEAQ (reference sequence). CDR3 nucleotide sequence: TGTGCCAGCAGCTTGGGCCAGCGCCTATTCTATGGCTACACCTTC. Protein sequence: CASSLGQRLFYGYTF.

This clonotype was picked up a small number of times. The V call is TRBV6-1, the J call TRBJ2-1, with 7 bases matching TRBD2. The CDR3 consists of 15 residues. With V trimmed by 0 bases and J by 8 bases, 7 bases remained unmatched. Germline CDR1 is MNHNS and CDR2 is SASEGT. In nucleotides, the CDR3 is TGTGCCAGCAGTGAAGCGCCGGTTAGCGGGCATGAGCAGTTCTTC. This gives the protein CASSEAPVSGHEQFF.

The gene calls are TRBV4-1 and TRBJ2-3; TRBD2 matches at 9 bases. V lost 5 bases, J lost 5 bases, and 14 bases stayed unmatched. This CDR3 has 17 amino acids. Looked up from germline, CDR1 is MGHRA and CDR2 is YSYEKL. In nucleotides, the CDR3 is TGCGCCAGCAGCTCCTTAGCGGGAGTGGGAATCTTAGATACGCAGTATTTT. Translated: CASSSLAGVGILDTQYF.

V and J are TRBV7-9 and TRBJ1-1; D remains unclear. V was cut by 3 bases and J by 3 bases, with 8 bases left in between. CDR1 is SEHNR and CDR2 is FQNEAQ in the germline V gene (reference sequence). The CDR3 extends over 13 amino acids. CDR3 sequence reads: CASSFQPHTEAFF. As DNA, the CDR3 is TGTGCCAGCAGCTTTCAGCCCCACACTGAAGCTTTCTTT.

As concerns this clonotype: One end of the junction varies from germline; a read error may be responsible. The rearrangement uses TRBV29-1 and TRBJ1-2; D might be TRBD1 (5 bases). The germline V gene encodes CDR1 SQVTM and CDR2 ANQGSEA. The CDR3 is 12 residues long. The CDR3 sequence: CSVSRGLYGHTF. The CDR3 DNA reads TGCAGCGTCTCTAGGGGCCTCTATGGCCACACCTTC.

The sample holds a few counts of this clonotype. The chain links TRBV5-4 to TRBJ2-5; D gene unclear. Per germline, CDR1 SGHNT and CDR2 YYREEE (reference sequence). Between the trimmed V and J ends, which lost 4 bases and 5 bases, there was a span of 18 bases. This CDR3 is built from 15 residues. This CDR3 reads CASSRAIGVGETQYF. DNA for the CDR3: TGTGCCAGCAGCCGGGCGATAGGAGTTGGGGAGACCCAGTACTTC.

This chain connects TRBV20-1 to TRBJ1-2; no clear D gene. The V gene's germline CDR1 is DFQATT and CDR2 SNEGSKA (reference sequence). Trimming left V 3 bases short and J 0 bases short, with 8 bases between. This CDR3 contains 13 residues. Written as DNA, the CDR3 is TGCAGTGCTAGGTGGCTCCCTAACTATGGCTACACCTTC. Translating it yields CSARWLPNYGYTF.

The chain carries TRBV3-1 and TRBJ1-1; the match to TRBD1 covers 7 bases. Germline loops: CDR1 LGHDT, CDR2 YNNKEL (reference sequence). This CDR3 region has 14 residues. The V segment lost 5 bases and the J segment 4 bases; nucleotides outside the gene matches: 7. DNA of the CDR3: TGTGCCAGCAGCTCAGGGGGTCTCGGCACTGAAGCTTTCTTT. Translation gives CASSSGGLGTEAFF.

The chain uses TRBV12-3 or TRBV12-4 and TRBJ2-4; tentatively, D is TRBD2 (5 bases). The J call is doubtful: the DNA matches TRBJ2-7 better. CDR3 size: 14 residues. The CDR3 protein is CASSFPAGLGEQYF. CDR3 DNA sequence: TGTGCCAGCAGTTTTCCTGCGGGTCTGGGCGAGCAGTACTTC.

The chain carries TRBV7-9 and TRBJ2-6; D gene uncertain. This CDR3 contains 16 residues. Germline CDR1 reads SEHNR; CDR2 reads FQNEAQ (reference sequence). Trimming left V 7 bases short and J 0 bases short, with 13 bases between. CDR3 bases: TGTGCCAGCAACCGCGCCAACCCCTCTGGGGCCAACGTCCTGACTTTC. Amino acids: CASNRANPSGANVLTF. Supplemented by reference TRBV7-9 and TRBJ2-6, the full variable domain reads DTGVSQNPRHKITKRGQNVTFRCDPISEHNRLYWYRQTLGQGPEFLTYFQNEAQLEKSRLLSDRFSAERPKGSFSTLEIQRTEQGDSAMYLCASNRANPSGANVLTFGAGSRLTVL.

The chain recombines TRBV6-5 with TRBJ1-5; D not resolved. With 7 bases removed from V and 7 bases from J, the gap between germline ends came to 14 bases. From germline, CDR1 is MNHEY and CDR2 SVGAGI. CDR3 length: 13 amino acids. The CDR3 is CASTTGHRQPQHF. CDR3 DNA sequence: TGTGCCAGCACCACCGGTCACAGACAGCCCCAGCATTTT.

The gene calls are TRBV12-3 or TRBV12-4 and TRBJ2-1; D might be TRBD2 (7 bases). The J call may be incorrect, as the DNA end agrees better with TRBJ2-7. The CDR3 extends over 15 amino acids. The CDR3 nucleotides are TGTGCCAGCAGTTCGGAGGGGGGGGGTTACAATGAGCAGTACTTC. Protein product: CASSSEGGGYNEQYF.

The chain has TRBV7-2 and TRBJ1-1; D gene unclear. Germline V gene sequence: CDR1 SGHTA, CDR2 FQGNSA. The CDR3 extends over 11 amino acids. V lost 5 bases, J lost 10 bases, and 11 bases lay in between. CDR3 in DNA: TGTGCCAGCAGCGACTTGGATTTAGCTTTCTTT. It codes for CASSDLDLAFF.

The chain has TRBV27 and TRBJ2-3; D remains unclear. Trimming took off 3 bases at V and 2 bases at J, with 9 bases between the two ends. The CDR3 extends over 14 amino acids. CDR1 and CDR2 (germline): MNHEY, SMNVEV (reference sequence). DNA of the CDR3: TGTGCCAGCAGTTTCAACACAATCACAGATACGCAGTATTTT. Residues: CASSFNTITDTQYF.

In this sample, this clonotype turned up once. The genes are TRBV12-3 or TRBV12-4 and TRBJ2-5; 11 bases align to TRBD2. There are 13 residues in the CDR3. Trimming cost V 6 bases and J 6 bases; bases outside gene matches: 3. The CDR3 loop reads CASRTSGKKTQYF. As DNA, the CDR3 is TGTGCCAGCAGGACTAGCGGGAAAAAGACCCAGTACTTC.

The table lists this clonotype with a few counts. V usage is TRBV27 and J usage is TRBJ1-6; 7 bases match TRBD1. The junction had 4 bases not matched to a gene; V was cut back by 5 bases and J by 9 bases. CDR1 and CDR2 from the germline V gene are MNHEY and SMNVEV (reference sequence). This CDR3 has 13 residues. The CDR3 here is CASSINRGSPLHF. Here the CDR3 DNA reads TGTGCCAGCAGTATTAACAGGGGTTCACCCCTCCACTTT.

V is TRBV7-9 and J is TRBJ2-7; D perhaps matches TRBD1 (6 bases). The V and J ends lost 5 bases and 2 bases respectively, with 13 bases between them. The CDR3 totals 14 residues. Per the germline V gene, CDR1 is SEHNR and CDR2 is FQNEAQ (reference sequence). This chain's CDR3 is CASSPNRAPYEQYF. Written as DNA, the CDR3 is TGTGCCAGCAGCCCTAACAGGGCCCCCTACGAGCAGTACTTC.

This clonotype was recorded at least ten times. The chain is built from TRBV18 and TRBJ2-1; 9 bases line up with TRBD2. The trim removed 6 bases at V and 4 bases at J, leaving 7 bases unmatched. The CDR3 extends over 15 amino acids. Germline lookup yields CDR1 KGHSH and CDR2 LQKENI. The CDR3 bases are TGTGCCAGCTCTAAGGGGCTAGCGGGGTACAATGAGCAGTTCTTC. As protein: CASSKGLAGYNEQFF.

The gene calls are TRBV2 and TRBJ2-4; no reliable D call. The CDR3 covers 15 residues. Germline lookup yields CDR1 SNHLY and CDR2 FYNNEI. V lost 7 bases and J lost 6, with 19 bases in between. CDR3 residues: CASNGLETGRNIQYF. CDR3 coding DNA: TGTGCCAGCAATGGGCTTGAGACGGGCCGAAACATTCAGTACTTC.

This clonotype occurred many times. The CDR3 loop is CASRGLALSYEQYF. In DNA form, the CDR3 reads TGTGCCAGTAGGGGACTAGCGCTCTCCTACGAGCAGTACTTC. V gene TRBV7-8 combines with J gene TRBJ2-7; TRBD2 matches 10 bases. Germline lookup yields CDR1 SGHVS and CDR2 FQNEAQ. V lost 9 bases, J lost 0 bases, and 5 bases stayed unmatched. This CDR3 region has 14 residues.

This clonotype has a handful of counts. The chain carries TRBV6-1 and TRBJ2-5; the match to TRBD2 covers 12 bases. Per the germline V gene, CDR1 is MNHNS and CDR2 is SASEGT. The CDR3 is made up of 18 amino acids. The V and J ends lost 0 bases and 3 bases, in that order; junction bases with no gene match: 8. CDR3 DNA: TGTGCCAGCAGTGAAGCTATGACTAGCGGGAGAACTGAAGAGACCCAGTACTTC. Amino acids: CASSEAMTSGRTEETQYF.

This clonotype was picked up one time. The V and J genes are TRBV29-1 and TRBJ1-1; TRBD1 aligns across 9 bases. The germline gives CDR1 SQVTM, CDR2 ANQGSEA. After removal of 7 bases from V and 2 bases from J, the junction contained 2 bases not matched to a gene. There are 12 residues in the CDR3. This chain's CDR3 is CSGDRANTEAFF. CDR3 bases: TGCAGCGGGGACAGGGCTAACACTGAAGCTTTCTTT. The whole variable domain, filled in from reference TRBV29-1 and TRBJ1-1, reads SAVISQKPSRDICQRGTSLTIQCQVDSQVTMMFWYRQQPGQSLTLIATANQGSEATYESGFVIDKFPISRPNLTFSTLTVSNMSPEDSSIYLCSGDRANTEAFFGQGTRLTVV.

The chain carries TRBV7-2 and TRBJ1-5; perhaps TRBD1 as D (5 bases). From germline, CDR1 is SGHTA and CDR2 FQGNSA. This CDR3 has 14 residues. Trimming took 2 bases from V and 7 from J, leaving 12 bases between them. This CDR3 is CASSLTQGEQPQHF. CDR3 DNA sequence: TGTGCCAGCAGCTTAACGCAGGGTGAGCAGCCCCAGCATTTT. The whole variable domain, filled in from reference TRBV7-2 and TRBJ1-5, reads GAGVSQSPSNKVTEKGKDVELRCDPISGHTALYWYRQSLGQGLEFLIYFQGNSAPDKSGLPSDRFSAERTGGSVSTLTIQRTQQEDSAVYLCASSLTQGEQPQHFGDGTRLSIL.

The genes are TRBV20-1 and TRBJ2-1, with 12 nucleotides matching TRBD2. This CDR3 is 14 amino acids long. From germline, CDR1 is DFQATT and CDR2 SNEGSKA (reference sequence). With V trimmed by 6 bases and J by 6 bases, 6 bases remained unmatched. The CDR3 sequence is CSASLAGGANEQFF. DNA of the CDR3: TGCAGTGCATCTCTAGCGGGGGGGGCCAATGAGCAGTTCTTC.

This clonotype turned up a few times. The chain joins TRBV6-5 to TRBJ2-7; D remains ambiguous. Germline CDR1 MNHEY, CDR2 SVGAGI. The length of the CDR3 is 16 residues. Trimming left V 0 bases short and J 0 bases short, with 12 bases between. In DNA, the CDR3 is TGTGCCAGCAGTTACTCTCTGGCAGGTCCCTCCTACGAGCAGTACTTC. This sequence encodes CASSYSLAGPSYEQYF.

The chain employs TRBV29-1 and TRBJ2-2, with D tentatively TRBD2 (6 bases). Germline CDR1 is SQVTM and CDR2 is ANQGSEA. Trimming stripped 7 bases from V and 1 base from J, with 10 bases between. The CDR3 has 13 amino acids. This CDR3 is CSAPRENTGELFF. The DNA of the CDR3 is TGCAGCGCCCCGCGGGAGAACACCGGGGAGCTGTTTTTT.

This clonotype has just a few counts. The V gene is TRBV28, the J gene TRBJ2-5; 9 nucleotides align to TRBD1. The V segment lost 6 bases and the J segment 1 base; nucleotides outside the gene matches: 6. CDR1 is MDHEN, CDR2 SYDVKM, per germline. This CDR3 contains 15 residues. In DNA, the CDR3 is TGTGCCAGCAGCCGACCGGGACAGGGCCAAGAGACCCAGTACTTC. Translation gives CASSRPGQGQETQYF.